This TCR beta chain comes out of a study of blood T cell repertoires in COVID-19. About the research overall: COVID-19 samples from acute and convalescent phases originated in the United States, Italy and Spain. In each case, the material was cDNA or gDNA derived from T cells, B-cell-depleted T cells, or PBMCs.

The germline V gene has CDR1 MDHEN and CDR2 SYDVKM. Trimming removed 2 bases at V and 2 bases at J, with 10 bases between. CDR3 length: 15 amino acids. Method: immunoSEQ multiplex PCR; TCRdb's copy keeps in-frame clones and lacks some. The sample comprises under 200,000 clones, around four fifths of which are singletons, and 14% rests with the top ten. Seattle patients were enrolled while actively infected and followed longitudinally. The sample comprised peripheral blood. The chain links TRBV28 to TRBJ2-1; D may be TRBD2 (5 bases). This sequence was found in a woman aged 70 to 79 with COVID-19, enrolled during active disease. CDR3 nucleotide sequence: TGTGCCAGCAGTTTAGGAGGCAGCGCCTACAATGAGCAGTTCTTC. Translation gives CASSLGGSAYNEQFF.